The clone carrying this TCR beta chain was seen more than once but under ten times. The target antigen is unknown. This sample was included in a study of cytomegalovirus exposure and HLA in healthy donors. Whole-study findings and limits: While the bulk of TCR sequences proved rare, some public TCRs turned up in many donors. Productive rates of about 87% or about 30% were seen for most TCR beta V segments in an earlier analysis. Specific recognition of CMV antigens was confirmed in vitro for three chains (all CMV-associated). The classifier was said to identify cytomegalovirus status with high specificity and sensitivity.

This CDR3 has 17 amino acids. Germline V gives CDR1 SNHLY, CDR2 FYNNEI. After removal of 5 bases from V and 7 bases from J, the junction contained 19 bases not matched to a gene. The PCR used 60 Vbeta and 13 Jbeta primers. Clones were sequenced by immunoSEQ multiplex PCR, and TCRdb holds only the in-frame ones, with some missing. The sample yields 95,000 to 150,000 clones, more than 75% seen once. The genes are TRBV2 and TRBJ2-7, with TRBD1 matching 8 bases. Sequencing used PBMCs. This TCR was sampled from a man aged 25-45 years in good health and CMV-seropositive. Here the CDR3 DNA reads TGTGCCAGCAGTCGGGGACCGAGGCAGGGGGCCCTAAGTGAGCAGTACTTC. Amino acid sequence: CASSRGPRQGALSEQYF.